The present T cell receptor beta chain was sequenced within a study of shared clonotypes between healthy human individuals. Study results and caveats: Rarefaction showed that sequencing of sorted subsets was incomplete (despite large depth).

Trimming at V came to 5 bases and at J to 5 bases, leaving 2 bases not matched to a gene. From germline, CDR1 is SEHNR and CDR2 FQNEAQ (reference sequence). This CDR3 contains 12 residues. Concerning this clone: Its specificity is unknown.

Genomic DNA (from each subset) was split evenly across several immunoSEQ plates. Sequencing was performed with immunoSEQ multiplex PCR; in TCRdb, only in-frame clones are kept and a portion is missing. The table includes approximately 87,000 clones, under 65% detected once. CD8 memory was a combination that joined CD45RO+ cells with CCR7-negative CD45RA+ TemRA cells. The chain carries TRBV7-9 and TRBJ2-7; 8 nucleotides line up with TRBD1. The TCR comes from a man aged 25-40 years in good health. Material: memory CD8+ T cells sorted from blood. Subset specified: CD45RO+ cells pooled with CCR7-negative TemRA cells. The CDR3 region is CASSRDRNEQYF. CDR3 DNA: TGTGCCAGCAGCCGGGACAGGAACGAGCAGTACTTC. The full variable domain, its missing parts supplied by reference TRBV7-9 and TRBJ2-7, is DTGVSQNPRHKITKRGQNVTFRCDPISEHNRLYWYRQTLGQGPEFLTYFQNEAQLEKSRLLSDRFSAERPKGSFSTLEIQRTEQGDSAMYLCASSRDRNEQYFGPGTRLTVT.